The clone carrying this T cell receptor beta chain was found many times. Its cognate antigen is unknown. Full-length variable regions came from constant-region reverse primers plus semi-nested Nested Universal Primer A PCR. One entry per CDR3 protein results from TCRdb running MiXCR on the 5' RACE reads. The table lists about 23,000 distinct CDR3 sequences, approximately 28% of them singletons. Whole-study results and caveats: Tumor memory CD4+ T cell TCR gene usage was found to cluster with blood and lymph node memory CD4+ cells and with lymph node naive CD4+ cells.

Trimming cost V 5 bases and J 1 base; bases outside gene matches: 6. This CDR3 comprises 15 residues. This clonotype was sampled from a female donor with breast cancer. Sequenced sample: tumor-infiltrating naive CD4+ T cells sorted from the breast tumor. This sample's subset: naive CD4+ T cells, CD4+CD45RA+CD25-. This chain connects TRBV12-3 or TRBV12-4 to TRBJ2-3, with 7 bases identical to TRBD2. For the CDR3, the DNA is TGTGCCAGCAGTCCCCTCGCGGGAGGCACAGATACGCAGTATTTT. Its translation: CASSPLAGGTDTQYF.